The 18 T cell receptor beta chains below all came from one sample that was sequenced in a study of blood T cell repertoires in COVID-19. The repertoire was sequenced with immunoSEQ multiplex PCR; TCRdb's copy has only in-frame clones and lacks some. The sample has 350,000 to 450,000 clones; roughly 92% are singletons. Sequenced material: PBMCs or T cells enriched from blood (not recorded which). These receptor sequences come from a woman aged 40 to 55 who had been exposed to COVID-19.

The chain uses TRBV6-5 and TRBJ2-2, with 9 bases lining up with TRBD1. Germline values: CDR1 MNHEY, CDR2 SVGAGI. The CDR3 is made up of 15 amino acids. With 4 bases clipped from V and 3 bases from J, the junction kept 3 bases outside the gene matches. The CDR3 reads CASSLQGADTGELFF. The DNA of the CDR3 is TGTGCCAGCAGTTTACAGGGGGCGGACACCGGGGAGCTGTTTTTT.

The rearrangement uses TRBV6-6 and TRBJ1-5; a possible D gene is TRBD1 (6 bases). Germline V gene data show CDR1 as MNHNY and CDR2 as SVGAGI (reference sequence). This CDR3 is 17 amino acids long. The V end was cut by 5 bases, the J end by 0 bases, with 17 bases between. This CDR3 is CASSLQGNPYSNQPQHF. The CDR3 DNA reads TGTGCCAGCAGTCTACAGGGAAACCCTTATAGCAATCAGCCCCAGCATTTT.

The J gene is TRBJ1-5, the V gene TRBV15; D ambiguous. The CDR3 is 14 residues long. V lost 4 bases, J lost 6 bases, and 13 bases lay in between. CDR1 is LNHNV, CDR2 YYDKDF, per germline (reference sequence). The CDR3 DNA follows: TGTGCCACCAGCATCCCAGGTGGAAGTCAGCCCCAGCATTTT. It is translated as CATSIPGGSQPQHF.

The chain is built from TRBV10-3 and TRBJ1-2; D may be TRBD1 (5 bases). CDR1 and CDR2 (germline): ENHRY, SYGVKD. Trimming cost V 3 bases and J 3 bases, with 17 bases left between them. The CDR3 runs to 16 residues. The CDR3 DNA follows: TGTGCCATCAGTGACCATTCCGACAGTACCTACTATGGCTACACCTTC. It codes for CAISDHSDSTYYGYTF.

The CDR3 spells CASSPRLGGGVHQDRSGANVLTF. The CDR3 nucleotides are TGTGCCAGCAGCCCTAGACTGGGGGGAGGGGTGCATCAGGATCGCTCTGGGGCCAACGTCCTGACTTTC. The V call is TRBV4-2, the J call TRBJ2-6, with TRBD2 identical over 7 bases. The V gene's germline CDR1 is LGHNA and CDR2 YNFKEQ. After removal of 4 bases from V and 0 bases from J, the junction contained 24 bases not matched to a gene. The CDR3 is 23 residues long.

The rearrangement links TRBV5-1 to TRBJ2-3, with 7 bases that match TRBD2. The CDR3 is made up of 16 amino acids. J gave up 2 bases and V 3 bases, and 9 bases lay outside the gene matches. Per germline, CDR1 SGHRS and CDR2 YFSETQ. This chain's CDR3 is CASSYQPGTNTDTQYF. The CDR3 region has the DNA TGCGCCAGCAGCTACCAACCGGGGACTAACACAGATACGCAGTATTTT.

This rearrangement joins TRBV4-3 to TRBJ1-1, with a weak D call TRBD1 (6 bases). The CDR3 loop spans 13 amino acids. Per germline, CDR1 LGHNA and CDR2 YSLEER. Trimming removed 6 bases from V and 7 bases from J, with 15 bases in between. CDR3 loop: CASRRNRAGEAFF. The CDR3 bases are TGCGCCAGCAGACGTAACAGGGCTGGTGAAGCTTTCTTT.

The chain recombines TRBV21-1 with TRBJ1-6. TRBV21-1 is a known pseudogene. The CDR3 has 19 residues. CDR3 bases: TGTGCCAGCAGCAAAGACCTGGAGAATAGTGGGGGGAATAATTCACCCCTCCACTTT. The encoded protein is CASSKDLENSGGNNSPLHF.

J is TRBJ1-4 and V is TRBV27; 9 positions agree with TRBD1. CDR3 length equals 15 residues. Per germline, CDR1 MNHEY and CDR2 SMNVEV (reference sequence). The V gene end was trimmed by 2 bases and the J gene end by 8 bases; junction bases not matched to a gene: 6. CDR3 protein: CASSLGQGLEEKLFF. CDR3 in DNA: TGTGCCAGCAGTTTAGGACAGGGGTTAGAGGAAAAACTGTTTTTT.

V is TRBV5-1 and J is TRBJ1-1; D uncertain. This CDR3 is 13 amino acids long. Trimming stripped 5 bases from V and 0 bases from J, with 8 bases between. CDR1 and CDR2 (germline): SGHRS, YFSETQ. The CDR3 sequence is CASSREMNTEAFF. CDR3 nucleotides: TGCGCCAGCAGTCGGGAGATGAACACTGAAGCTTTCTTT.

A note on this clone: Other nucleotide sequences from this sample produce the same CDR3. CDR3 sequence: CASSLGRNTEAFF. The DNA for the CDR3 is TGTGCCAGCAGCCTCGGGAGAAACACTGAAGCTTTCTTT. The chain links TRBV7-2 to TRBJ1-1; D ambiguous. Trimming stripped 5 bases from V and 2 bases from J, with 9 bases between. This CDR3 has 13 amino acids. CDR1 and CDR2 from the germline V gene are SGHTA and FQGNSA.

This chain uses TRBV2 with TRBJ1-1; no reliable D call. The CDR3 spans 14 residues. The V end was cut by 8 bases, the J end by 1 base, with 14 bases between. From germline, CDR1 is SNHLY and CDR2 FYNNEI. CDR3 sequence: CASHKRAGNTEAFF. DNA of the CDR3: TGTGCCAGCCATAAAAGGGCGGGGAACACTGAAGCTTTCTTT.

The rearrangement uses TRBV7-9 and TRBJ1-2; D remains unclear. The CDR3 consists of 13 residues. The germline V and J ends were trimmed by 2 bases and 7 bases, with 11 bases remaining between them. CDR1 is SEHNR and CDR2 is FQNEAQ in the germline V gene (reference sequence). CDR3: CASSLLLQVGYTF. CDR3 sequence (DNA): TGTGCCAGCAGCTTATTACTCCAGGTTGGCTACACCTTC.

V gene TRBV2 combines with J gene TRBJ1-1; 7 nucleotides line up with TRBD1. V shed 5 bases and J 0 bases; nucleotides not matched to a gene: 9. Germline lookup yields CDR1 SNHLY and CDR2 FYNNEI. This CDR3 has 16 amino acids. The CDR3 protein is CASSQTGTAMNTEAFF. The CDR3 DNA follows: TGTGCCAGCAGTCAGACCGGGACAGCTATGAACACTGAAGCTTTCTTT.

V gene TRBV6-2 or TRBV6-3 combines with J gene TRBJ2-1, with TRBD2 as a possible D gene (7 bases). The CDR3 contains 18 residues. Germline V gene lookup returns CDR1 MNHEY and CDR2 SVGEGT. Trimming removed 4 bases at V and 4 bases at J, with 23 bases between. CDR3 nucleotide sequence: TGTGCCAGCAGTTTTTACATCGCGGGGGCAGGACTATACAATGAGCAGTTCTTC. It specifies CASSFYIAGAGLYNEQFF.

The chain joins TRBV2 to TRBJ2-7; weak D call: TRBD2 (5 bases). Germline V gene data show CDR1 as SNHLY and CDR2 as FYNNEI. V dropped 6 bases and J dropped 1 base, with 13 bases sitting between them. The CDR3 runs to 14 residues. CDR3 in DNA: TGTGCCAGCAGCCTTAGCGTGCCGTCCTACGAGCAGTACTTC. This gives the protein CASSLSVPSYEQYF.

The V and J genes are TRBV29-1 and TRBJ1-2; D ambiguous. Looked up from germline, CDR1 is SQVTM and CDR2 is ANQGSEA. V was clipped by 0 bases and J by 8 bases, with 13 bases between them. This CDR3 region has 13 residues. CDR3 loop: CSVEDTKLGGYTF. CDR3 nucleotide sequence: TGCAGCGTTGAAGACACGAAACTCGGGGGCTACACCTTC.

The genes are TRBV9 and TRBJ2-2; maybe TRBD1 (5 bases). The CDR3 contains 16 residues. The germline gives CDR1 SGDLS, CDR2 YYNGEE. Trimming took off 0 bases at V and 1 base at J, with 10 bases between the two ends. The CDR3 DNA sequence: TGTGCCAGCAGCGTAGACCCGACAGAGAACACCGGGGAGCTGTTTTTT. Translation gives CASSVDPTENTGELFF.